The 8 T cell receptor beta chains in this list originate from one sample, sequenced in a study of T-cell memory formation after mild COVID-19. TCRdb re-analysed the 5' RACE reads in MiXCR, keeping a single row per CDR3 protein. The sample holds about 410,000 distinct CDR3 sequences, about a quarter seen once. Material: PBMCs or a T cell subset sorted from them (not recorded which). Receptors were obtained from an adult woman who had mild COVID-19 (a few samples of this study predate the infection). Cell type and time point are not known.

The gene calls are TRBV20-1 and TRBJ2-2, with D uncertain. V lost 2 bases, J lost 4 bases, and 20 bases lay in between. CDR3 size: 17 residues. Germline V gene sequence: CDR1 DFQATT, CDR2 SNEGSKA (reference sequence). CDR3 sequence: CSARISRRGVGTGELFF. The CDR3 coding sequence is TGCAGTGCTAGAATCTCCCGCCGTGGTGTGGGCACCGGGGAGCTGTTTTTT.

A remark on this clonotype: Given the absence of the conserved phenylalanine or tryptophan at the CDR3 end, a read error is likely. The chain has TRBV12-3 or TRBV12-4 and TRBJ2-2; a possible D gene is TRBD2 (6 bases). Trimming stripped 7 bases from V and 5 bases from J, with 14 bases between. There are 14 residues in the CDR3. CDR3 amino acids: CASNPGGWTGELFL. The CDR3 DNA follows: TGTGCCAGCAATCCCGGGGGTTGGACCGGGGAGCTGTTTTTA.

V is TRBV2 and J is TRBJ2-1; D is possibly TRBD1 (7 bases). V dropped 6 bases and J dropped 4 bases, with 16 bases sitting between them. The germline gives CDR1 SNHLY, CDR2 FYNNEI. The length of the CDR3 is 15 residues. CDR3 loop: CASSKNRGGYNEQFF. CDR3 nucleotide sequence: TGTGCCAGCAGCAAGAACAGGGGAGGATACAATGAGCAGTTCTTC.

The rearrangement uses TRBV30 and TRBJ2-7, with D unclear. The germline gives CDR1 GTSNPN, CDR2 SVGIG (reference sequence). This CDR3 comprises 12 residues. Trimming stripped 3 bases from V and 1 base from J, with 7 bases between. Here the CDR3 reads CAWRSVSYEQYF. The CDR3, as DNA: TGTGCCTGGAGATCGGTTTCCTACGAGCAGTACTTC.

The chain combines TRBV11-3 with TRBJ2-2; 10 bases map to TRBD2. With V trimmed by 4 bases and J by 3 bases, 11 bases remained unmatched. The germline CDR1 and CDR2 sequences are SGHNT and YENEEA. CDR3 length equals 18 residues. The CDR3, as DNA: TGTGCCAGCAGCTCCCTGGCCCTAGCGGGAGTCGACACCGGGGAGCTGTTTTTT. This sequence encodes CASSSLALAGVDTGELFF.

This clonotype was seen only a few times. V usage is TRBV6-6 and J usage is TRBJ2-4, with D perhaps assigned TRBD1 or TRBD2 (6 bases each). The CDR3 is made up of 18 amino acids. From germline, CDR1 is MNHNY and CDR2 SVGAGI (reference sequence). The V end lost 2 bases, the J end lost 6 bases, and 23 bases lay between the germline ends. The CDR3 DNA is TGTGCCAGCAGTTACATTTACAGGGCCGGGATCGGGGGAAACATTCAGTACTTC. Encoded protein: CASSYIYRAGIGGNIQYF.

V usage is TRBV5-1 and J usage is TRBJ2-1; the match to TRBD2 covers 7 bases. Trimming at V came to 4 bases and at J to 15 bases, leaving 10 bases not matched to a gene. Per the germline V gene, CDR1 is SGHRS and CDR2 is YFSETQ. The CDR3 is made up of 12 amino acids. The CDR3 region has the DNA TGCGCCAGCAGCACTGCGGGGGACGTTCCGTTCTTC. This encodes CASSTAGDVPFF.

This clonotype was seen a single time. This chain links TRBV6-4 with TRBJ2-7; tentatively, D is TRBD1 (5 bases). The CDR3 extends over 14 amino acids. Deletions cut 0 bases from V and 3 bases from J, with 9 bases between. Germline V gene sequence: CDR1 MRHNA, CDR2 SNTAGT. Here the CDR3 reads CASSDSRQYYEQYF. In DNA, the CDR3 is TGTGCCAGCAGTGACTCGAGACAGTACTACGAGCAGTACTTC.